A selection of T cell receptor beta chains follows, all from one sample in a study of shared clonotypes between healthy human individuals. The protocol was immunoSEQ multiplex PCR, while the TCRdb copy is restricted to in-frame clones and leaves out a portion. The profile shows about 680,000 clones, less than 80% of them singletons. The specimen sequenced was memory CD4+ T cells sorted from blood. The receptors stem from a woman aged 25 to 39 in good health. Each CDR3 is given with its conserved first and last residue. The D gene is left open where the match is weak. The size entry is marked missing in some rows and otherwise reads once, few, many or a size class.

j_call,clone_size,v_call,d_call,cdr3_aa,cdr3_nt
TRBJ2-3,-,TRBV11-2,TRBD2,CASRYPSPGGADTQYF,TGTGCCAGCAGATACCCGTCCCCGGGGGGGGCAGATACGCAGTATTTT
TRBJ2-1,-,TRBV28,TRBD1,CASSPPGTESYNEQFF,TGTGCCAGCAGTCCACCCGGGACAGAGAGTTACAATGAGCAGTTCTTC
TRBJ1-5,-,TRBV28,TRBD1,CASSVGTGNPNQPQHF,TGTGCCAGCAGTGTGGGGACAGGGAATCCCAATCAGCCCCAGCATTTT
TRBJ2-5,-,TRBV5-8,TRBD2,CASSREGLYQETQYF,TGTGCCAGCAGCCGGGAGGGACTGTACCAAGAGACCCAGTACTTC
TRBJ2-3,-,TRBV4-1,-,CASSHSSLSADTQYF,TGCGCCAGCAGCCATTCTAGTCTGAGCGCAGATACGCAGTATTTT
TRBJ1-5,-,TRBV19,-,CASSIQELQPQHF,TGTGCCAGTAGTATACAAGAGCTTCAGCCCCAGCATTTT
TRBJ1-5,-,TRBV7-2,TRBD1,CASSKIGTGSNRNQPQHF,TGTGCCAGCAGCAAAATCGGGACAGGGTCAAATCGCAATCAGCCCCAGCATTTT
TRBJ2-6,many,TRBV5-1,-,CASTLGGGANVLTF,TGCGCCAGCACCTTGGGGGGTGGGGCCAACGTCCTGACTTTC
TRBJ2-1,-,TRBV29-1,TRBD2,CSVGIAGYEQFF,TGCAGCGTTGGGATAGCGGGGTATGAGCAGTTCTTC
TRBJ2-1,-,TRBV11-1,TRBD1,CASSLVDRGAYNEQFF,TGTGCCAGCAGCTTAGTGGACAGGGGAGCCTACAATGAGCAGTTCTTC
TRBJ2-1,-,TRBV29-1,-,CSVPGQWAYNEQFF,TGCAGCGTTCCCGGGCAGTGGGCCTACAATGAGCAGTTCTTC
TRBJ2-7,-,TRBV11-2,TRBD1,CASSTHRGRYEQYF,TGTGCCAGCAGCACTCACAGGGGTCGCTACGAGCAGTACTTC
TRBJ2-3,-,TRBV9,TRBD2,CASSVGLAGLTDTQYF,TGTGCCAGCAGCGTAGGACTAGCGGGACTCACAGATACGCAGTATTTT
TRBJ2-3,-,TRBV7-2,-,CASSLGPGFTDTQYF,TGTGCCAGCAGCTTGGGACCGGGATTCACAGATACGCAGTATTTT
TRBJ1-2,few,TRBV6-5,-,CATHPQGNYGYTF,TGTGCCACCCACCCCCAGGGGAACTATGGCTACACCTTC
TRBJ2-5,-,TRBV7-2,-,CASSFYGNQETQYF,TGTGCCAGCAGCTTTTACGGAAATCAAGAGACCCAGTACTTC
TRBJ2-7,-,TRBV4-1,TRBD2,CASSQEGTSGTYEQYF,TGCGCCAGCAGCCAAGAGGGGACTAGCGGAACCTACGAGCAGTACTTC
TRBJ2-1,-,TRBV5-4,-,CASSLGQSFYNEQFF,TGTGCCAGCAGCTTGGGACAGAGCTTCTACAATGAGCAGTTCTTC
TRBJ2-4,-,TRBV2,TRBD1,CASSGQGIAKNIQYF,TGTGCCAGCAGTGGACAGGGGATAGCCAAAAACATTCAGTACTTC
TRBJ1-2,-,TRBV9,-,CASSPLMDYGYTF,TGTGCCAGCAGCCCACTCATGGACTATGGCTACACCTTC
TRBJ2-7,-,TRBV10-3,TRBD2,CAISERTSGESSYEQYF,TGTGCCATCAGTGAAAGAACTAGCGGGGAAAGCTCCTACGAGCAGTACTTC
TRBJ2-7,-,TRBV25-1,-,CASSELVTDSSEREQYF,TGTGCCAGCAGTGAATTGGTAACGGACAGCTCTGAGCGGGAGCAGTACTTC
TRBJ1-3,-,TRBV7-8,-,CASSAAGVTGNTIYF,TGTGCCAGCAGCGCCGCAGGGGTTACTGGAAACACCATATATTTT
TRBJ1-4,-,TRBV7-2,-,CASSSHREGKLFF,TGTGCCAGCAGCTCCCACAGGGAGGGAAAACTGTTTTTT